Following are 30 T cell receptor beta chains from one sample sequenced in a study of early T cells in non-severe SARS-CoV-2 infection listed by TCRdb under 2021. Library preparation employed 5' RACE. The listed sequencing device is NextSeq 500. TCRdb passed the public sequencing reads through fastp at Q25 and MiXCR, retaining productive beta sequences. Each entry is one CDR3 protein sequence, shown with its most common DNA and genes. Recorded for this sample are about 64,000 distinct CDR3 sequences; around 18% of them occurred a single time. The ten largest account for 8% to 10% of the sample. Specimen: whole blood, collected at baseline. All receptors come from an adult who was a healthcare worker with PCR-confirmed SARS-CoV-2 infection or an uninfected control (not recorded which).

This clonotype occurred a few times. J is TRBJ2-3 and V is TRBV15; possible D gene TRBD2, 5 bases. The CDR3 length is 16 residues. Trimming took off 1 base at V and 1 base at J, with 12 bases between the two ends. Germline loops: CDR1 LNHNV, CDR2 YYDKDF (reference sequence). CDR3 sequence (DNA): TGTGCCACCAGCAGAGGGGTAGAGGGAGGCACAGATACGCAGTATTTT. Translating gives CATSRGVEGGTDTQYF.

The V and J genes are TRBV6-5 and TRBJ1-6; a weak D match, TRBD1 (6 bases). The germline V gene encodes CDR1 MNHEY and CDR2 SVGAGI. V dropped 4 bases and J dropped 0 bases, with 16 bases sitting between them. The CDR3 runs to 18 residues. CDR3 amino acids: CASSLGRRGNSYNSPLHF. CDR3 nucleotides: TGTGCCAGCAGTTTGGGTAGAAGGGGGAACTCCTATAATTCACCCCTCCACTTT.

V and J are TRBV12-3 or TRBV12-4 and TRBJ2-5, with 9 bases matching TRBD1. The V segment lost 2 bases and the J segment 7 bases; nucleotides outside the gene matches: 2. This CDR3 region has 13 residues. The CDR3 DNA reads TGTGCCAGCAGTTTACGACAGGGGGGGACCCAGTACTTC. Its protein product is CASSLRQGGTQYF.

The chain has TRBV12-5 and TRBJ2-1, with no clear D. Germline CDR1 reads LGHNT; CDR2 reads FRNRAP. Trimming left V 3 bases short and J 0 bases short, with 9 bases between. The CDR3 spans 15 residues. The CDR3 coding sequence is TGTGCTAGTGGTTTATTGCCCCCCTCCTACAATGAGCAGTTCTTC. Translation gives CASGLLPPSYNEQFF.

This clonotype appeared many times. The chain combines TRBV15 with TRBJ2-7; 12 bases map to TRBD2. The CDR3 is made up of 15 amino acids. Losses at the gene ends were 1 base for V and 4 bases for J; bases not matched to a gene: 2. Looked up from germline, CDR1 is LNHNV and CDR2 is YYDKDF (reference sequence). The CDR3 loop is CATSRASGGAYEQYF. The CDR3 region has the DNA TGTGCCACCAGCAGAGCTAGCGGGGGGGCATACGAGCAGTACTTC. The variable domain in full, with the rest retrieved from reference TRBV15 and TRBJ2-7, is DAMVIQNPRYQVTQFGKPVTLSCSQTLNHNVMYWYQQKSSQAPKLLFHYYDKDFNNEADTPDNFQSRRPNTSFCFLDIRSPGLGDTAMYLCATSRASGGAYEQYFGPGTRLTVT.

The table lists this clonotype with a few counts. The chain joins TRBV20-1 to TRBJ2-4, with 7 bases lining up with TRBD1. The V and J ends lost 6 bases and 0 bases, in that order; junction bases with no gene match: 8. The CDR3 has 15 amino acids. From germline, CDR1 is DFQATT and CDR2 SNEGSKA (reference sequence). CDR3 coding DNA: TGCAGTGCCGGGACAGCTCAACTAGCCAAAAACATTCAGTACTTC. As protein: CSAGTAQLAKNIQYF.

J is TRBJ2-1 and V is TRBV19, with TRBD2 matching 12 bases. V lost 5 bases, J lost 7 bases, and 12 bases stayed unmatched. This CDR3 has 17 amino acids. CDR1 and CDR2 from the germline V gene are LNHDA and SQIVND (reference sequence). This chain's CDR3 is CASSPRLAGAPRNEQFF. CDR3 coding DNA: TGTGCCAGTAGTCCTAGACTAGCGGGGGCCCCAAGGAATGAGCAGTTCTTC.

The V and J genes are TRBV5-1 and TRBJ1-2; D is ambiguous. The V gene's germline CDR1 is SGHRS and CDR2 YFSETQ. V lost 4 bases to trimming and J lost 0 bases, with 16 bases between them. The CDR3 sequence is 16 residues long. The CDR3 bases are TGCGCCAGCAGCACCTCCCCGGGCCGCACTAACTATGGCTACACCTTC. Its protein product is CASSTSPGRTNYGYTF.

The CDR3: CASSLEVGPSYEQYF. CDR3 DNA: TGCGCCAGCAGCTTGGAAGTCGGCCCCTCCTACGAGCAGTACTTC. This chain joins TRBV5-1 and TRBJ2-7; no definite D call. Germline V gene sequence: CDR1 SGHRS, CDR2 YFSETQ. The CDR3 length is 15 residues. V was pared by 0 bases and J by 0 bases, with 10 bases between.

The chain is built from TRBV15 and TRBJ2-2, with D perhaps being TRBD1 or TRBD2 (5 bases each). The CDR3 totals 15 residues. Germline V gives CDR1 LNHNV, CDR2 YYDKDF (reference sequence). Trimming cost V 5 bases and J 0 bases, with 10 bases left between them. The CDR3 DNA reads TGTGCCACCAGCCCGGGACGGCCGAACACCGGGGAGCTGTTTTTT. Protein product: CATSPGRPNTGELFF. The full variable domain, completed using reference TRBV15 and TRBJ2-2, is DAMVIQNPRYQVTQFGKPVTLSCSQTLNHNVMYWYQQKSSQAPKLLFHYYDKDFNNEADTPDNFQSRRPNTSFCFLDIRSPGLGDTAMYLCATSPGRPNTGELFFGEGSRLTVL.

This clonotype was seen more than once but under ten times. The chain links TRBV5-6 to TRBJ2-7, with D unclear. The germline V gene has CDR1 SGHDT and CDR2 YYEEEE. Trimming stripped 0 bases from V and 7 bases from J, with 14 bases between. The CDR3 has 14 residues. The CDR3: CASSLDGTLREQYF. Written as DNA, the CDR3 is TGTGCCAGCAGCTTGGACGGTACCCTACGAGAGCAGTACTTC. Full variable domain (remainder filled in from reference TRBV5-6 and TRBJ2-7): DAGVTQSPTHLIKTRGQQVTLRCSPKSGHDTVSWYQQALGQGPQFIFQYYEEEERQRGNFPDRFSGHQFPNYSSELNVNALLLGDSALYLCASSLDGTLREQYFGPGTRLTVT.

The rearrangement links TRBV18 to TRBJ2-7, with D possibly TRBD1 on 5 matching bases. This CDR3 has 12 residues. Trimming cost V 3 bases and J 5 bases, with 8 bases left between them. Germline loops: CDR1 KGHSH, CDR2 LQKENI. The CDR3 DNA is TGTGCCAGCTCACCTATAGGGGACGAGCAGTACTTC. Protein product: CASSPIGDEQYF.

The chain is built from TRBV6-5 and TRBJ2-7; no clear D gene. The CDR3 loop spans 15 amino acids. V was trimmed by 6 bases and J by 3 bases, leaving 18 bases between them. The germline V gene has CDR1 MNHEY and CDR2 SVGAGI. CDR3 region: CASRKPQGKGYEQYF. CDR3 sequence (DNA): TGTGCCAGCAGAAAACCCCAAGGGAAGGGCTACGAGCAGTACTTC.

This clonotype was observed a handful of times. This chain's CDR3 is CASSRSYIQYF. CDR3 in DNA: TGTGCCAGTAGTAGGTCGTACATTCAGTACTTC. The V and J genes are TRBV19 and TRBJ2-4; D unclear. Trimming took off 4 bases at V and 8 bases at J, with 6 bases between the two ends. This CDR3 has 11 residues. Germline CDR1 LNHDA, CDR2 SQIVND (reference sequence).

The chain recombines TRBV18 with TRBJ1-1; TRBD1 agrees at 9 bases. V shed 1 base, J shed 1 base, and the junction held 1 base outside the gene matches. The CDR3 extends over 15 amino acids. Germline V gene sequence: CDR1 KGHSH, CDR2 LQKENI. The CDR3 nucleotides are TGTGCCAGCTCACCACGACAGGGGGAGAACACTGAAGCTTTCTTT. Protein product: CASSPRQGENTEAFF.

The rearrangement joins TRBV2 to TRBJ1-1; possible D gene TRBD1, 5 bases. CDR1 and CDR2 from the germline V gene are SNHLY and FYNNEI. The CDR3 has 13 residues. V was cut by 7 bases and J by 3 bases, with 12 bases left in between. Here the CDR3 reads CASIGLGDTEAFF. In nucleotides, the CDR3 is TGTGCCAGCATAGGTCTGGGGGACACTGAAGCTTTCTTT.

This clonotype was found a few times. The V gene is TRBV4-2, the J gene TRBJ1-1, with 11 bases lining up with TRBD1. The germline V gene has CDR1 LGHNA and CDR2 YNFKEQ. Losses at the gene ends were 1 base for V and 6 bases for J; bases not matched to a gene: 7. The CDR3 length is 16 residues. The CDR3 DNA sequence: TGTGCCAGCAGCCAAGCCGCGGGACAGGGGGTCTCTGAAGCTTTCTTT. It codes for CASSQAAGQGVSEAFF.

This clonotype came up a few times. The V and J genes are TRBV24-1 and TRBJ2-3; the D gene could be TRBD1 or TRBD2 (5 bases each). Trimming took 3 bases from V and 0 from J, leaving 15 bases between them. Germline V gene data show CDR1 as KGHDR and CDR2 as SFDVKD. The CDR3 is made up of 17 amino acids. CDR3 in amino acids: CATSDGTFKSSTDTQYF. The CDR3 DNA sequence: TGTGCCACCAGTGATGGGACCTTCAAAAGTAGCACAGATACGCAGTATTTT.

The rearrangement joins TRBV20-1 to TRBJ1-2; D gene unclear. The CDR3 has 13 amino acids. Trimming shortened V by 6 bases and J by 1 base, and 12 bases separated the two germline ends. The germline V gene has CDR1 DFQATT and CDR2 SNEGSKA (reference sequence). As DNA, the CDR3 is TGCAGTGCGGAAGGACCGAGTAACTATGGCTACACCTTC. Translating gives CSAEGPSNYGYTF.

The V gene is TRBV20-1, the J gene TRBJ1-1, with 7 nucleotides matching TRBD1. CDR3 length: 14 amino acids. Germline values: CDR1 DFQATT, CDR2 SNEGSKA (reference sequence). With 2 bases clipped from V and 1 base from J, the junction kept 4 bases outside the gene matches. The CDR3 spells CSARKYRGNTEAFF. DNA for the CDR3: TGCAGTGCTAGAAAGTACAGGGGGAACACTGAAGCTTTCTTT.

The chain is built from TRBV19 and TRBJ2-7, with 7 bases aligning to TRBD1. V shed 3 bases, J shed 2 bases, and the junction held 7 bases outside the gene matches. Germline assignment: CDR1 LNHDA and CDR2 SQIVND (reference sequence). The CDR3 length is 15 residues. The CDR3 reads CASSISTGIPYEQYF. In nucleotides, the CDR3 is TGTGCCAGTAGTATTTCGACAGGGATCCCCTACGAGCAGTACTTC.

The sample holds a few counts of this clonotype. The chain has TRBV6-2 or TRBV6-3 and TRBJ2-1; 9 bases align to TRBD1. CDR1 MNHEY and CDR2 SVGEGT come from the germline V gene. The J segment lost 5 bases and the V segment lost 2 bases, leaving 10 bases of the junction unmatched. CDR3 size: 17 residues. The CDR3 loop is CASSYADRGWADNEQFF. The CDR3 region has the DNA TGTGCCAGCAGTTACGCGGACAGGGGATGGGCTGACAATGAGCAGTTCTTC.

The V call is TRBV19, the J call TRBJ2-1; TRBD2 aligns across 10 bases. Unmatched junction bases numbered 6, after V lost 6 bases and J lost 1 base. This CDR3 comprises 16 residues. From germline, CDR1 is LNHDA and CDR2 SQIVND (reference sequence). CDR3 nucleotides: TGTGCCAGTAGCCTAGCGGGAGTGGGGTCCTACAATGAGCAGTTCTTC. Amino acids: CASSLAGVGSYNEQFF.

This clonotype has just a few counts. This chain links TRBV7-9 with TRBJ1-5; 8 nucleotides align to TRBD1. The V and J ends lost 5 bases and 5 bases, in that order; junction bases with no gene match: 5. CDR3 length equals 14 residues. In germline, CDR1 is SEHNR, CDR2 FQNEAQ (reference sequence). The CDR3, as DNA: TGTGCCAGCAGCACGACAGGGGACTATCAGCCCCAGCATTTT. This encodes CASSTTGDYQPQHF.

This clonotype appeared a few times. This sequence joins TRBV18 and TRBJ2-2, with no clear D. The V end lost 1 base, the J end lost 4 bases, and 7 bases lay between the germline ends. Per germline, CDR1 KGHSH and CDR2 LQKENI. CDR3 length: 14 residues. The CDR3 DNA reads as TGTGCCAGCTCACCACAGGGTACCACCGGGGAGCTGTTTTTT. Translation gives CASSPQGTTGELFF.

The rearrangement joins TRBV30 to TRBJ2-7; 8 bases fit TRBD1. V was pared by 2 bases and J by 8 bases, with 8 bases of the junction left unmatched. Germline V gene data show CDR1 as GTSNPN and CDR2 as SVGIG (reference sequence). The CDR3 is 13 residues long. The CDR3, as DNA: TGTGCCTGGAGTCCAGGGGGCCCGGGACAGCAGTACTTC. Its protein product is CAWSPGGPGQQYF.

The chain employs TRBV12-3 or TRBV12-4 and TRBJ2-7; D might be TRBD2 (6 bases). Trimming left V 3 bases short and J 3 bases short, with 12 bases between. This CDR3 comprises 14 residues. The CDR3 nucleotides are TGTGCCAGCAGTTTGGGGCTGGGGGGCTACGAGCAGTACTTC. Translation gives CASSLGLGGYEQYF.

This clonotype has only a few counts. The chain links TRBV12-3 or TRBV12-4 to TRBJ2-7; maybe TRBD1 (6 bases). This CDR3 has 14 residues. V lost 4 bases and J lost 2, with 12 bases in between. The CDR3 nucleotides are TGTGCCAGCAGTTCCAGGGACAAGGCCTACGAGCAGTACTTC. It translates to CASSSRDKAYEQYF.

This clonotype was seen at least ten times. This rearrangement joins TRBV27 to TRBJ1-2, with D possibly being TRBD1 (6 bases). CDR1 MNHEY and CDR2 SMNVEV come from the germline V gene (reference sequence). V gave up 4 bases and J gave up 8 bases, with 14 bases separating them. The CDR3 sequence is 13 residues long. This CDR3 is CASSSRQAWGYTF. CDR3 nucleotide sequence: TGTGCCAGCAGTTCTAGACAGGCCTGGGGCTACACCTTC.

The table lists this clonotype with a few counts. The CDR3 DNA is TGTGCCAGCACCTCCCACCAGACCACTGAAGCTTTCTTT. Translated, it gives CASTSHQTTEAFF. The chain employs TRBV14 and TRBJ1-1, with D unresolved. Germline CDR1 and CDR2: SGHDN and FVKESK. The CDR3 runs 13 residues. Trimming shortened V by 7 bases and J by 4 bases, and 13 bases separated the two germline ends.